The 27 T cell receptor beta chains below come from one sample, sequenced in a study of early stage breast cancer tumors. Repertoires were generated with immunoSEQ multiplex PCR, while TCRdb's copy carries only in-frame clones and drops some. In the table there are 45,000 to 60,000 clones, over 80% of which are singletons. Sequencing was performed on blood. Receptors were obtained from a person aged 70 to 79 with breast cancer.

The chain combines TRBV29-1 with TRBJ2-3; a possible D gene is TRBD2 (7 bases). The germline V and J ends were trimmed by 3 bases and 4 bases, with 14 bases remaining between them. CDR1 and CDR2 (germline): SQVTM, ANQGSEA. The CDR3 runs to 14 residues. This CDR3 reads CSVESRGGSDTQYF. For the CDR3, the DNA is TGCAGCGTTGAGAGTAGGGGGGGTTCAGATACGCAGTATTTT.

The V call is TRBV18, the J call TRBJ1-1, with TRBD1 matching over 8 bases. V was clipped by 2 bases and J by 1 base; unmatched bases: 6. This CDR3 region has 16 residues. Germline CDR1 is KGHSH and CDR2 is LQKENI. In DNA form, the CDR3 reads TGTGCCAGCTCACCAACGACAGGGGTAGGGAACACTGAAGCTTTCTTT. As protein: CASSPTTGVGNTEAFF.

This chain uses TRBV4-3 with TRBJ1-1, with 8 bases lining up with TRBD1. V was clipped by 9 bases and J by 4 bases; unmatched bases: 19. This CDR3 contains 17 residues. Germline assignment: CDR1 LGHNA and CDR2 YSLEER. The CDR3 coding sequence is TGCGCCAGTGGGGGCCGGCGCCAGGGGGCCTGGGGCACTGAAGCTTTCTTT. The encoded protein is CASGGRRQGAWGTEAFF.

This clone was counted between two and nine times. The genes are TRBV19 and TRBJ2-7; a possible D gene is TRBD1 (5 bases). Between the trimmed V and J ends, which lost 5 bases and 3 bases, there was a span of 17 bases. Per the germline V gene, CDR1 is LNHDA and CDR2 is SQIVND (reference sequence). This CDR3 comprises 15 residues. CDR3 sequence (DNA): TGTGCCAGTAGTGAACCCTTTGCAGGGCTCTACGAGCAGTACTTC. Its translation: CASSEPFAGLYEQYF.

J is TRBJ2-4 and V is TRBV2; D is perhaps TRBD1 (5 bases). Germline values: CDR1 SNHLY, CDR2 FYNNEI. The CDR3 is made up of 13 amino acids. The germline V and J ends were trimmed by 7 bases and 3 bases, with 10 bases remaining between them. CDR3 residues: CASMGLGKNIQYF. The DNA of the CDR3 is TGTGCCAGCATGGGGCTTGGCAAAAACATTCAGTACTTC.

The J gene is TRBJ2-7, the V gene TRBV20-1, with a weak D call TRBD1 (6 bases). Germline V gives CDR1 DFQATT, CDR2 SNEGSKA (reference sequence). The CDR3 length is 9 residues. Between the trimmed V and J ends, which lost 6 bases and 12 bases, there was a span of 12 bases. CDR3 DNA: TGCAGTGCGCCAGGGGTAGGGTACTTC. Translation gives CSAPGVGYF.

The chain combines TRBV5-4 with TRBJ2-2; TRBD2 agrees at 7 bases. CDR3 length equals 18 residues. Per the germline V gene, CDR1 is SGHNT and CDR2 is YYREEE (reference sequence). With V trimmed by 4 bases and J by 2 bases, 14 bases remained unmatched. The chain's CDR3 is CASSPSERIAGNTGELFF. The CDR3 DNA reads TGTGCCAGCAGCCCCTCTGAGCGGATAGCGGGCAACACCGGGGAGCTGTTTTTT. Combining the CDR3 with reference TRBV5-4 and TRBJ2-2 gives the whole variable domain ETGVTQSPTHLIKTRGQQVTLRCSSQSGHNTVSWYQQALGQGPQFIFQYYREEENGRGNFPPRFSGLQFPNYSSELNVNALELDDSALYLCASSPSERIAGNTGELFFGEGSRLTVL.

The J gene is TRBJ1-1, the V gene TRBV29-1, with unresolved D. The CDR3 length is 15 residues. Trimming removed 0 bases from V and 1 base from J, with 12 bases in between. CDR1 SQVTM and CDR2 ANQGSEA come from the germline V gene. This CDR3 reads CSVEDRDIPNTEAFF. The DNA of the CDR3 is TGCAGCGTTGAAGATAGAGACATACCGAACACTGAAGCTTTCTTT. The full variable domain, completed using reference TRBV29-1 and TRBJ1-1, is SAVISQKPSRDICQRGTSLTIQCQVDSQVTMMFWYRQQPGQSLTLIATANQGSEATYESGFVIDKFPISRPNLTFSTLTVSNMSPEDSSIYLCSVEDRDIPNTEAFFGQGTRLTVV.

The CDR3 sequence: CASYETVSETQYF. As DNA, the CDR3 is TGTGCCAGCTACGAAACAGTAAGCGAGACCCAGTACTTC. This rearrangement joins TRBV11-2 to TRBJ2-5, with D hard to call. The length of the CDR3 is 13 residues. Germline V gene data show CDR1 as SGHAT and CDR2 as FQNNGV. Trimming removed 8 bases from V and 5 bases from J, with 15 bases in between.

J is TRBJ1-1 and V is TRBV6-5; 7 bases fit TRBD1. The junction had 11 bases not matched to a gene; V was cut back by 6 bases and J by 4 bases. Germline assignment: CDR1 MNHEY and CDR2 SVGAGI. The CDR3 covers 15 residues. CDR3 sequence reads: CASSRPGDSATEAFF. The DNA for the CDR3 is TGTGCCAGCAGCCGGCCCGGGGACAGCGCCACTGAAGCTTTCTTT.

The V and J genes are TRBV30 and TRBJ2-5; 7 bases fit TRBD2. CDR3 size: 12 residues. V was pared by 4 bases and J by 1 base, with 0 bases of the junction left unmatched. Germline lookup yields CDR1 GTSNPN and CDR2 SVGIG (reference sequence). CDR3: CAWTSGQETQYF. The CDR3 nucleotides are TGTGCCTGGACTAGCGGCCAAGAGACCCAGTACTTC.

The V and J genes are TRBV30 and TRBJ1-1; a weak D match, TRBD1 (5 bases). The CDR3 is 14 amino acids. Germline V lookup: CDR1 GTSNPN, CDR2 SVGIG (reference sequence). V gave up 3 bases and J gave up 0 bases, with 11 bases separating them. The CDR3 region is CAWSMTDMNTEAFF. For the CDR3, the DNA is TGTGCCTGGAGCATGACAGATATGAACACTGAAGCTTTCTTT.

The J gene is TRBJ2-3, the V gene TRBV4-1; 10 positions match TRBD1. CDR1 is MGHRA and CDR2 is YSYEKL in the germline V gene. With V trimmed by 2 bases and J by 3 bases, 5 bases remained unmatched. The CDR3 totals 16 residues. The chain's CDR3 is CASSQKWGQGTDTQYF. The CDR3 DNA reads TGCGCCAGCAGCCAAAAATGGGGACAGGGGACAGATACGCAGTATTTT.

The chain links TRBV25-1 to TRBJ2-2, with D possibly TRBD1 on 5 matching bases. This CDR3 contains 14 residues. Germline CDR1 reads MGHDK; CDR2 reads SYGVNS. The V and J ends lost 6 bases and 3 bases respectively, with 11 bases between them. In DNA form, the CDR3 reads TGTGCCAGCAGCCGGACAAGGGACACCGGGGAGCTGTTTTTT. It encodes CASSRTRDTGELFF.

The CDR3 region is CASSVGQINEKLFF. The CDR3 coding sequence is TGTGCCAGCAGCGTAGGACAGATTAATGAAAAACTGTTTTTT. The chain couples TRBV9 to TRBJ1-4; D might be TRBD1 (5 bases). CDR1 and CDR2 (germline): SGDLS, YYNGEE. Trimming removed 0 bases from V and 4 bases from J, with 7 bases in between. This CDR3 has 14 amino acids. Variable domain in full (rest from reference TRBV9 and TRBJ1-4): DSGVTQTPKHLITATGQRVTLRCSPRSGDLSVYWYQQSLDQGLQFLIQYYNGEERAKGNILERFSAQQFPDLHSELNLSSLELGDSALYFCASSVGQINEKLFFGSGTQLSVL.

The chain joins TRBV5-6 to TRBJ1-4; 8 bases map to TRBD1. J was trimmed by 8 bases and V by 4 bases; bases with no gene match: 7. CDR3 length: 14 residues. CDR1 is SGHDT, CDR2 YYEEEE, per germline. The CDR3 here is CASSRTGNLEKLFF. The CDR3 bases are TGTGCCAGCAGCCGGACAGGGAATCTAGAAAAACTGTTTTTT.

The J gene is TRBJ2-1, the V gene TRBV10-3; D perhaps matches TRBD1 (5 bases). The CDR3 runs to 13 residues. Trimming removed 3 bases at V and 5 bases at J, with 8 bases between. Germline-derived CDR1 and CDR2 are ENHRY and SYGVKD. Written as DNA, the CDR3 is TGTGCCATCAGTGACAAGGGGCACAATGAGCAGTTCTTC. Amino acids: CAISDKGHNEQFF.

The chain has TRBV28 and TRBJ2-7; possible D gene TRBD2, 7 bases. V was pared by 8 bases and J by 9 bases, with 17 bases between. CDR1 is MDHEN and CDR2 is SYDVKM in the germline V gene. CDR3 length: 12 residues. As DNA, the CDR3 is TGTGCCAGCTCCTGGGGGGGGCAGGGGCAGTACTTC. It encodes CASSWGGQGQYF.

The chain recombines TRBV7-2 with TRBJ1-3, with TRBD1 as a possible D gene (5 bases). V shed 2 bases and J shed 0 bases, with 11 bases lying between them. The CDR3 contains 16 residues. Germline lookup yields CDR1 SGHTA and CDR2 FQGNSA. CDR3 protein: CASSLTGGNSGNTIYF. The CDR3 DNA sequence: TGTGCCAGCAGCTTAACCGGGGGGAACTCTGGAAACACCATATATTTT.

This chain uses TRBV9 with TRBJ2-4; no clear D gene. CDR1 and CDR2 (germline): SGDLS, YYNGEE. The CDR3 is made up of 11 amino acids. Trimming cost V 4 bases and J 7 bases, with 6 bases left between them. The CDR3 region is CASSTGNIQYF. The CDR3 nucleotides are TGTGCCAGCAGCACCGGTAACATTCAGTACTTC.

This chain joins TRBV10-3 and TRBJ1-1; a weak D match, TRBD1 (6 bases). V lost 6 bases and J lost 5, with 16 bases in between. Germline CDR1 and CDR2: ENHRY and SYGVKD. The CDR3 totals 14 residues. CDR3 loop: CAISVTGADTEAFF. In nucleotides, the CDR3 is TGTGCCATCAGCGTGACAGGAGCGGATACTGAAGCTTTCTTT.

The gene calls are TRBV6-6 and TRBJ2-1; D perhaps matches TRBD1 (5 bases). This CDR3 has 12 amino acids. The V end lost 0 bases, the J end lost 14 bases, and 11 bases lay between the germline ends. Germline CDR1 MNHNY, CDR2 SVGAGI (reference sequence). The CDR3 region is CASSYSRTWKFF. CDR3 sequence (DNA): TGTGCCAGCAGTTACTCACGGACATGGAAGTTCTTC.

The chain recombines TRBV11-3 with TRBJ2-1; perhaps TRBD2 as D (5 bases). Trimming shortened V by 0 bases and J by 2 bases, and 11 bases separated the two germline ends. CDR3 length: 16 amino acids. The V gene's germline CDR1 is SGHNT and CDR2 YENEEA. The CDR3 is CASSLDQRKAYNEQFF. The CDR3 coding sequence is TGTGCCAGCAGCTTAGATCAGCGGAAAGCCTACAATGAGCAGTTCTTC.

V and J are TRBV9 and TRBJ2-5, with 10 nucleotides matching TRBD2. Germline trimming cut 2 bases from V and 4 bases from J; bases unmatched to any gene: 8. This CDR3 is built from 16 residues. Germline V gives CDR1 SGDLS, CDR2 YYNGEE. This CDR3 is CASSVSSGGGRETQYF. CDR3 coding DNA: TGTGCCAGCAGCGTCTCTAGCGGGGGTGGGAGAGAGACCCAGTACTTC.

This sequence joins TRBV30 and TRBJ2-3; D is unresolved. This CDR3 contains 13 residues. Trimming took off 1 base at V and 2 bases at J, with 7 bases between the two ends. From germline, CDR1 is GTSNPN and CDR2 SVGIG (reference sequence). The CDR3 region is CAWSELNTDTQYF. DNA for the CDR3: TGTGCCTGGAGTGAACTTAACACAGATACGCAGTATTTT.

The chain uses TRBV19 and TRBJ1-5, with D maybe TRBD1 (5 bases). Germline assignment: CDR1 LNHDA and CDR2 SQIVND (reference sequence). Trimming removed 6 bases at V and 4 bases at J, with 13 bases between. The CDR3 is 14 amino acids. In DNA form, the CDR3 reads TGTGCCAGTAGCCAGACAGCTTCAAATCAGCCCCAGCATTTT. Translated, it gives CASSQTASNQPQHF.

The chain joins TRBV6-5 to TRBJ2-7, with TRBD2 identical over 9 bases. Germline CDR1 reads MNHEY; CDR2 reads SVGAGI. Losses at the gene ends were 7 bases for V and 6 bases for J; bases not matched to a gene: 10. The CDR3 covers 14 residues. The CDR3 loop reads CASTRTLAGLEQYF. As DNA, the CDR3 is TGTGCCAGCACCCGCACGCTAGCGGGGCTCGAGCAGTACTTC.